What follows describes a single T cell receptor beta chain. Its antigen is unknown. This sample is part of a study of shared clonotypes between healthy human individuals. Looking at the study overall: There were three CD4 naive, three CD4 memory, two CD8 naive and one CD8 memory plates per donor. Study conclusions and caveats: A generally larger estimated richness was seen in naive subsets than in memory subsets. Non-shared clonotypes had lower generation probabilities than clonotypes shared by all four sorted-subset donors.

The table came from immunoSEQ multiplex PCR; TCRdb's copy has only in-frame clones and leaves some out. The table lists fewer than 1.4 million clones, around 78% of them singletons, with roughly 0.61% in the top ten. Germline loops: CDR1 SGHTA, CDR2 FQGNSA. J was trimmed by 0 bases and V by 6 bases; bases with no gene match: 4. The CDR3 sequence is 15 residues long. The genes are TRBV7-2 and TRBJ2-3; 9 nucleotides align to TRBD2. The sample consisted of memory CD4+ T cells from PBMCs. The subset was: CD45RA-negative fraction. The TCR sequence derives from a young man in good health. Some clones in this sample may be carry-over from other donors' samples. CDR3 nucleotides: TGTGCCAGCAGTATCACTAGCGGGAGCACAGATACGCAGTATTTT. This codes for CASSITSGSTDTQYF.